The 18 T cell receptor beta chains given below trace back to one sample, sequenced in a study of blood T cells in healthy people across ages. Sample-barcoded 5' priming and a J-beta primer mix drove a second PCR of roughly 6 to 12 cycles. From the 5' RACE reads, TCRdb called clonotypes with MiXCR, one entry per CDR3 protein. The sample records more than 750,000 distinct CDR3 sequences, about 27% being singletons. The sample was also reused in another study, on T cells of mothers and their children.

Input material: blood. The receptors derive from a middle-aged woman in good health.

The DNA for the CDR3 is TGTGCCAGCAGTGCCTACGGACTCAGTGGCTACGTGCAGTACTTC. It translates to CASSAYGLSGYVQYF. The chain combines TRBV2 with TRBJ2-5, with D perhaps matching TRBD2 (5 bases). Germline V CDR1 and CDR2: SNHLY, FYNNEI. The CDR3 is made up of 15 amino acids. V gave up 4 bases and J gave up 11 bases, with 23 bases separating them.

To note about this clonotype: Since a much larger clone is just one base distant, this may be a read error. CDR3 nucleotide sequence: TGCAGCGTTGCAAAGGACAGCCGCTCCTACGGGCAGTACTTC. Protein sequence: CSVAKDSRSYGQYF. This chain uses TRBV29-1 with TRBJ2-7; the D gene is possibly TRBD1 (6 bases). Per the germline V gene, CDR1 is SQVTM and CDR2 is ANQGSEA. The CDR3 is 14 amino acids.

This sequence joins TRBV5-1 and TRBJ1-4; tentative D call: TRBD1 (6 bases). The CDR3 runs 14 residues. Germline CDR1 and CDR2: SGHRS and YFSETQ. Trimming left V 1 base short and J 6 bases short, with 10 bases between. The DNA for the CDR3 is TGCGCCAGCAGCTTGATGCCAGGGGATGAAAAACTGTTTTTT. Amino acid sequence: CASSLMPGDEKLFF.

This clonotype was seen a few times. This chain connects TRBV20-1 to TRBJ2-1; 11 bases match TRBD1. This CDR3 region has 14 residues. Germline CDR1 is DFQATT and CDR2 is SNEGSKA (reference sequence). The CDR3 reads CSHPGQGGNNEQFF. In DNA form, the CDR3 reads TGCAGCCACCCGGGACAGGGGGGAAACAATGAGCAGTTCTTC.

CDR3 DNA: TGTGCCAGTAGTATAATTTGGGACAAGAACACTGAAGCTTTCTTT. It specifies CASSIIWDKNTEAFF. The chain combines TRBV19 with TRBJ1-1, with D possibly TRBD1 on 6 matching bases. This CDR3 contains 15 residues. V was cut by 2 bases and J by 1 base, with 11 bases left in between. Germline V lookup: CDR1 LNHDA, CDR2 SQIVND (reference sequence).

This clonotype turned up a few times. V gene TRBV15 combines with J gene TRBJ2-3, with D uncertain. The V and J ends lost 1 base and 5 bases respectively, with 4 bases between them. Germline assignment: CDR1 LNHNV and CDR2 YYDKDF (reference sequence). The CDR3 totals 12 residues. This CDR3 is CATSRGRDTQYF. DNA for the CDR3: TGTGCCACCAGCAGAGGCAGAGATACGCAGTATTTT. Full variable domain (remainder filled in from reference TRBV15 and TRBJ2-3): DAMVIQNPRYQVTQFGKPVTLSCSQTLNHNVMYWYQQKSSQAPKLLFHYYDKDFNNEADTPDNFQSRRPNTSFCFLDIRSPGLGDTAMYLCATSRGRDTQYFGPGTRLTVL.

In this sample, this clonotype turned up many times. The V call is TRBV21-1, the J call TRBJ2-7; the D call in the table, TRBD1, was not verified against the DNA. TRBV21-1 is termed a pseudogene. This CDR3 is 14 amino acids long. This CDR3 is CASSGHWTGWEQYF. CDR3 sequence (DNA): TGTGCCAGCAGCGGCCACTGGACAGGGTGGGAGCAGTACTTC.

The V call is TRBV5-1, the J call TRBJ2-7; D is uncertain. Germline lookup yields CDR1 SGHRS and CDR2 YFSETQ. The CDR3 runs to 12 residues. V was cut by 0 bases and J by 8 bases, with 9 bases left in between. For the CDR3, the DNA is TGCGCCAGCAGCTTGGCGGCAGGACAGCAGTACTTC. Amino acids: CASSLAAGQQYF.

This clonotype has just one count. The chain is built from TRBV12-3 or TRBV12-4 and TRBJ1-4, with 8 bases lining up with TRBD1. CDR3 length equals 13 residues. The ends lost 4 bases at V and 8 bases at J; junction bases unmatched: 3. CDR3 DNA: TGTGCCAGCAGTTCGGGACAGGAGGAAAAACTGTTTTTT. This encodes CASSSGQEEKLFF.

Worth noting for this clonotype: This may stem from a read error, because a much larger clone lies one nucleotide away. The chain joins TRBV7-2 to TRBJ1-2; TRBD1 matches at 10 bases. Germline values: CDR1 SGHTA, CDR2 FQGNSA. The CDR3 extends over 20 amino acids. The CDR3 DNA reads as TGTGCCAGCAGCTTTCTTCGTACCGGGACAGGGGCGAAAGTTAACTATGGCCACACCTTC. Encoded protein: CASSFLRTGTGAKVNYGHTF. Complete variable domain (other parts from reference TRBV7-2 and TRBJ1-2): GAGVSQSPSNKVTEKGKDVELRCDPISGHTALYWYRQSLGQGLEFLIYFQGNSAPDKSGLPSDRFSAERTGGSVSTLTIQRTQQEDSAVYLCASSFLRTGTGAKVNYGHTFGSGTRLTVV.

Points on this clonotype: A single base separates this from a much larger clone, so it may be a read error. This chain links TRBV20-1 with TRBJ2-1; the D call may be TRBD1 or TRBD2 (5 bases each). V lost 3 bases, J lost 0 bases, and 18 bases lay in between. The CDR3 is made up of 17 amino acids. The germline CDR1 and CDR2 sequences are DFQATT and SNEGSKA (reference sequence). CDR3 DNA: TGCAGTGCTAGGGGGCGGGTCGGGCAGCGCTCCTACAATGAGCAGTTCTTC. Encoded protein: CSARGRVGQRSYNEQFF.

Worth noting for this clonotype: Given a much more abundant clone one base away, this may be a read error. The chain couples TRBV12-3 or TRBV12-4 to TRBJ2-5; possibly TRBD1 or TRBD2 for D (5 bases each). V was pared by 6 bases and J by 6 bases, with 20 bases between. The CDR3 contains 15 residues. The CDR3 here is CASRTRGQRGKTQYF. The CDR3 nucleotides are TGTGCCAGCAGGACCCGGGGCCAAAGAGGAAAGACCCAGTACTTC.

Regarding this clonotype: A much larger clone is a single base away; this may be a read error. The chain employs TRBV20-1 and TRBJ1-2; tentatively, D is TRBD1 (5 bases). Germline V gene lookup returns CDR1 DFQATT and CDR2 SNEGSKA (reference sequence). V was pared by 1 base and J by 5 bases, with 14 bases between. The CDR3 consists of 14 residues. CDR3 coding DNA: TGCAGTGCTAGAGCAGGGCCGAGTTTTTATGGCTACACCTTC. This gives the protein CSARAGPSFYGYTF.

This clonotype came up a few times. The V call is TRBV10-3, the J call TRBJ1-1, with 7 bases fitting TRBD1. The CDR3 runs 15 residues. Germline V lookup: CDR1 ENHRY, CDR2 SYGVKD. J was trimmed by 0 bases and V by 6 bases; bases with no gene match: 7. The CDR3 sequence is CAISRTGAMNTEAFF. The CDR3 DNA is TGTGCCATCAGCAGGACAGGAGCTATGAACACTGAAGCTTTCTTT.

This sequence joins TRBV5-1 and TRBJ2-5, with TRBD1 identical over 8 bases. This CDR3 contains 15 residues. V gave up 4 bases and J gave up 2 bases; unmatched junction bases: 7. In germline, CDR1 is SGHRS, CDR2 YFSETQ. The CDR3 bases are TGCGCCAGCAGCCCACAGGGACAGGTACAAGAGACCCAGTACTTC. Translation gives CASSPQGQVQETQYF. Full variable domain (rest looked up from reference TRBV5-1 and TRBJ2-5): KAGVTQTPRYLIKTRGQQVTLSCSPISGHRSVSWYQQTPGQGLQFLFEYFSETQRNKGNFPGRFSGRQFSNSRSEMNVSTLELGDSALYLCASSPQGQVQETQYFGPGTRLLVL.

The chain has TRBV7-3 and TRBJ2-3, with D tentatively TRBD1 (6 bases). This CDR3 has 14 residues. Per the germline V gene, CDR1 is SGHTA and CDR2 is FQGTGA. V lost 5 bases and J 2 bases, leaving 11 bases between the germline ends. The CDR3 coding sequence is TGTGCCAGCAGCCCTAACAGGGACACAGATACGCAGTATTTT. Its protein product is CASSPNRDTDTQYF.

Written as DNA, the CDR3 is TGTGCCAGCAGCGCCCGGACTAGCGGTTCCTACAATGAGCAGTTCTTC. This codes for CASSARTSGSYNEQFF. This chain connects TRBV11-2 to TRBJ2-1, with TRBD2 identical over 10 bases. The CDR3 sequence is 16 residues long. V dropped 5 bases and J dropped 1; count of bases not matched to a gene: 5. The germline CDR1 and CDR2 sequences are SGHAT and FQNNGV.

This clonotype was recorded at least ten times. The chain combines TRBV11-2 with TRBJ2-3; tentatively, D is TRBD1 or TRBD2 (5 bases each). V was pared by 2 bases and J by 0 bases, with 12 bases between. This CDR3 is 16 amino acids long. The germline V gene encodes CDR1 SGHAT and CDR2 FQNNGV. The CDR3 bases are TGTGCCAGCAGCTTAAGTCCGGGACGGAGCACAGATACGCAGTATTTT. Amino acid sequence: CASSLSPGRSTDTQYF.